Sequencing of this T cell receptor (beta chain) was carried out in a study of cytotoxic CD8 clonotypes in ibrutinib-treated CLL. Study results and limitations: Clonotypes that were public were uncommon, and they contracted or stayed stable on treatment. T-cell clonality at baseline went above that of age-matched healthy donors and rose and fell with circulating CD8+ T-cell counts.

TCRdb's copy holds only in-frame clones and misses some; the assay was immunoSEQ multiplex PCR. This sample has 150,000 to 200,000 clones, with around three quarters found just once. Germline V gene data show CDR1 as MDHEN and CDR2 as SYDVKM. J gave up 0 bases and V 7 bases, and 11 bases lay outside the gene matches. There are 17 residues in the CDR3. Points on this clone: The antigen is unknown.

The sequencing here drew on PBMCs, taken after 24 months of ibrutinib treatment. The TCR was taken from a human donor with chronic lymphocytic leukemia. The chain employs TRBV28 and TRBJ2-2; 7 bases are shared with TRBD2. Here the CDR3 reads CASIKAGRKTNTGELFF. The CDR3 DNA follows: TGTGCCAGCATTAAAGCGGGACGGAAGACGAACACCGGGGAGCTGTTTTTT.